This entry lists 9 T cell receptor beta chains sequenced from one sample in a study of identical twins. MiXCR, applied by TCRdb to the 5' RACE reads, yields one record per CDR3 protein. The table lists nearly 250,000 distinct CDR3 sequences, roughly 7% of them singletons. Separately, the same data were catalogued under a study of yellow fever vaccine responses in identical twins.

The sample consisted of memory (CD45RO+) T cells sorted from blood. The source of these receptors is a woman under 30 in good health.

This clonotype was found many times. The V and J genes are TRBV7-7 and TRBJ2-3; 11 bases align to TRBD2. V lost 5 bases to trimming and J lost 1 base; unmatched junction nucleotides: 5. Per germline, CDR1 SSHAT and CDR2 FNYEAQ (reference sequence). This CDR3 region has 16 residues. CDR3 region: CASSPGLAGRTDTQYF. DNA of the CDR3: TGTGCCAGCAGCCCCGGACTAGCGGGTCGCACAGATACGCAGTATTTT.

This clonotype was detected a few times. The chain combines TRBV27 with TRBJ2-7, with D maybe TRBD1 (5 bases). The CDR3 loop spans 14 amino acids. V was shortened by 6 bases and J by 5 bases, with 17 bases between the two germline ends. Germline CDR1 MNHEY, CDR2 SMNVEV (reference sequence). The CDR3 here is CASSPGRVGNEQYF. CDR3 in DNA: TGTGCCAGCAGCCCCGGCAGGGTCGGTAACGAGCAGTACTTC.

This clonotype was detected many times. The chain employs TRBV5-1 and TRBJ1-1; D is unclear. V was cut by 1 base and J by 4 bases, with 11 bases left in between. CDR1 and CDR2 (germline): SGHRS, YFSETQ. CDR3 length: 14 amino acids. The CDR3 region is CASSLTRSSTEAFF. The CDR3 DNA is TGCGCCAGCAGCTTGACCAGGTCGAGCACTGAAGCTTTCTTT. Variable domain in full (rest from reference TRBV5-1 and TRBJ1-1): KAGVTQTPRYLIKTRGQQVTLSCSPISGHRSVSWYQQTPGQGLQFLFEYFSETQRNKGNFPGRFSGRQFSNSRSEMNVSTLELGDSALYLCASSLTRSSTEAFFGQGTRLTVV.

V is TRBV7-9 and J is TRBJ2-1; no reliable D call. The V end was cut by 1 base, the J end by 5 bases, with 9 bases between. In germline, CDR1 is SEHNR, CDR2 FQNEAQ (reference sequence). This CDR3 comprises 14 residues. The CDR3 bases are TGTGCCAGCAGCTTAGGGGGTTTCCACAATGAGCAGTTCTTC. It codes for CASSLGGFHNEQFF.

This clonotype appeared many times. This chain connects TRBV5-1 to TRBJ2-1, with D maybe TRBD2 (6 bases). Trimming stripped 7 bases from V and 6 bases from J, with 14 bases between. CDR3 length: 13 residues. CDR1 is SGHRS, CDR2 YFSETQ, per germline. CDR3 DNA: TGCGCCAGCCGACTAGAGATAAGCAATGAGCAGTTCTTC. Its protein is CASRLEISNEQFF.

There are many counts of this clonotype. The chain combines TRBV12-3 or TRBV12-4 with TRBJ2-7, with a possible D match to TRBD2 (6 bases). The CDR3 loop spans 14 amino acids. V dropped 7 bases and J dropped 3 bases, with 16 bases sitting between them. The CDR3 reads CASTSARDLYEQYF. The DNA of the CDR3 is TGTGCCAGCACGTCGGCGCGGGACCTCTACGAGCAGTACTTC.

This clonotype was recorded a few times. CDR3 sequence: CSAPYTGELFF. The CDR3 nucleotides read TGCAGCGCCCCGTACACCGGGGAGCTGTTTTTT. The chain couples TRBV29-1 to TRBJ2-2; D is undetermined. V was cut by 7 bases and J by 3 bases, with 6 bases left in between. The CDR3 consists of 11 residues. Looked up from germline, CDR1 is SQVTM and CDR2 is ANQGSEA.

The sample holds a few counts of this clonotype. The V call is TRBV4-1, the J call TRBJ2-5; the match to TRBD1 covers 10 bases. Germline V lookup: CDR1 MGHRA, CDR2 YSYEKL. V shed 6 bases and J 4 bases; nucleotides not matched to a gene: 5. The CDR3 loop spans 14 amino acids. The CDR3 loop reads CASSQTGGRETQYF. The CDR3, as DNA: TGCGCCAGCAGTCAGACAGGGGGCCGAGAGACCCAGTACTTC.

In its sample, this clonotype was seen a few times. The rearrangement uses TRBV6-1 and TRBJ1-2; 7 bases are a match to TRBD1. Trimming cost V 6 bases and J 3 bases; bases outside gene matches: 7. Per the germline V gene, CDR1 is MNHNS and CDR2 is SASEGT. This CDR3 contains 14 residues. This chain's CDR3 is CASRGPTGYYGYTF. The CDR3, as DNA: TGTGCCAGCAGAGGCCCGACAGGGTACTATGGCTACACCTTC.